This TCR beta chain was profiled in a study of T cells after yellow fever vaccination. Looking at the study overall: Fractions low in cell number were prepared with SMART-Seq v4 Ultra Low Input.

TCRdb reprocessed the 5' RACE reads via MiXCR and lists one record per CDR3 protein. Of about 140,000 distinct CDR3 sequences listed, under 8% were seen once; the top ten hold more than 0.6%. Study findings and constraints: Post-booster repertoires contained most primary-vaccination clones again (about 95% CD4, over 70% CD8).

The CDR3 contains 13 residues. The V gene lost 4 bases and the J gene lost 8 bases, with 15 bases spanning the gap. Per germline, CDR1 SGHNT and CDR2 YYREEE (reference sequence). Only a few counts were recorded for this clonotype. Its antigen remains unidentified. The receptor was derived from a man aged 25-45 years who received the YFV17D yellow fever vaccine. The rearrangement links TRBV5-4 to TRBJ1-2; possibly TRBD1 for D (6 bases). Sequencing was performed on CD4+ T cells sorted from PBMCs, taken 10 days after the yellow fever booster vaccination. The CDR3: CASSTGQRLGYTF. In DNA form, the CDR3 reads TGTGCCAGCAGCACCGGACAGCGGTTGGGCTACACCTTC.